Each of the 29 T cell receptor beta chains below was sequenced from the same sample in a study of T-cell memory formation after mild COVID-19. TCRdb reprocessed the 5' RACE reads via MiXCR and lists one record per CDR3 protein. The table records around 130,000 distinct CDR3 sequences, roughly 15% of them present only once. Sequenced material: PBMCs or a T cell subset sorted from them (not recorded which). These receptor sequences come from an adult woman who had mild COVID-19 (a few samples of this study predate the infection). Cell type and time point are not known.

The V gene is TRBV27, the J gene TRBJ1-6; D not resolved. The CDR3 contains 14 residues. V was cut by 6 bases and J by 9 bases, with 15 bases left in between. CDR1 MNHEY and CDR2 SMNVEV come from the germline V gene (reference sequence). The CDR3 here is CASRFGQSSSPLHF. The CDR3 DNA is TGTGCCAGCAGATTCGGCCAAAGTAGTTCACCCCTCCACTTT.

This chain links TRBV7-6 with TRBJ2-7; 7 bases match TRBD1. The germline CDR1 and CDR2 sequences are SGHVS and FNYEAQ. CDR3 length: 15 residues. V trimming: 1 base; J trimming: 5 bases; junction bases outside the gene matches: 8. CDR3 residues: CASSLEGGWWNEQYF. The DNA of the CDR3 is TGTGCCAGCAGCTTAGAAGGGGGCTGGTGGAACGAGCAGTACTTC.

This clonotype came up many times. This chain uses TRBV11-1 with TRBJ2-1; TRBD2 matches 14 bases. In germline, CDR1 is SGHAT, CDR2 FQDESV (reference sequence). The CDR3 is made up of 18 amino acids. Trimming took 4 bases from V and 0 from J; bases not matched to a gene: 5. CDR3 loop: CASSSGTSGGRSYNEQFF. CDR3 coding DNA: TGTGCCAGCAGCTCAGGGACTAGCGGGGGCCGCTCCTACAATGAGCAGTTCTTC.

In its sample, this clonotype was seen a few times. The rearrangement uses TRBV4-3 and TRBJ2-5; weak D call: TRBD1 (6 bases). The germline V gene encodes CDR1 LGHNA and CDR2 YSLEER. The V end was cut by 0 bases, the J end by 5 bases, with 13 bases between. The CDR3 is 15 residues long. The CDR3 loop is CASSQEWQGTETQYF. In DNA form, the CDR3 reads TGCGCCAGCAGCCAAGAGTGGCAGGGGACGGAGACCCAGTACTTC.

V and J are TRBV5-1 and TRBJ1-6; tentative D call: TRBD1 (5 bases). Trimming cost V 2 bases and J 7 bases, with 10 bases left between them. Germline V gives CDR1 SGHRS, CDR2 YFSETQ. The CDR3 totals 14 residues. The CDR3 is CASSLEGRNSPLHF. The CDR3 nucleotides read TGCGCCAGCAGCTTAGAGGGGAGGAATTCACCCCTCCACTTT.

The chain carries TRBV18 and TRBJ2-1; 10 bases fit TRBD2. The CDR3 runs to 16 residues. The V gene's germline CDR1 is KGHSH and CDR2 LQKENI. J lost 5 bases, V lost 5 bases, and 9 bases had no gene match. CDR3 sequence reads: CASSTTLAGADNEQFF. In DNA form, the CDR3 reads TGTGCCAGCTCAACAACCCTAGCGGGGGCAGACAATGAGCAGTTCTTC.

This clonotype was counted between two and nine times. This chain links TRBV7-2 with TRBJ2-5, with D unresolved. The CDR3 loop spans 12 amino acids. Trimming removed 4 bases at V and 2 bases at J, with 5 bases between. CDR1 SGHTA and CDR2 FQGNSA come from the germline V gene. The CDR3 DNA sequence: TGTGCCAGCAGCTCGCTGCAAGAGACCCAGTACTTC. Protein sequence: CASSSLQETQYF.

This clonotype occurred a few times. CDR3 amino acids: CATSDSGSEQFF. CDR3 DNA sequence: TGTGCCACCAGTGATAGCGGTTCCGAGCAGTTCTTC. The V call is TRBV24-1, the J call TRBJ2-1, with D maybe TRBD2 (5 bases). This CDR3 is 12 amino acids long. From germline, CDR1 is KGHDR and CDR2 SFDVKD. The germline V and J ends were trimmed by 3 bases and 10 bases, with 9 bases remaining between them.

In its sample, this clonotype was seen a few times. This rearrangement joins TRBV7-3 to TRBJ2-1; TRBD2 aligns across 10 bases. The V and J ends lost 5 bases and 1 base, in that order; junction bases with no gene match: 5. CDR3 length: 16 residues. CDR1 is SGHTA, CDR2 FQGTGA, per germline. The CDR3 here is CASSHGLAASYNEQFF. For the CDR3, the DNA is TGTGCCAGCAGCCACGGACTAGCGGCTTCCTACAATGAGCAGTTCTTC.

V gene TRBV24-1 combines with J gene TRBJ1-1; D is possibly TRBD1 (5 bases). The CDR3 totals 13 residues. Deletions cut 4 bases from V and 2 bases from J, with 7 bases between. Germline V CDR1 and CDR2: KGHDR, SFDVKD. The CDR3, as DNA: TGTGCCACCAGTGACGGACAAAACACTGAAGCTTTCTTT. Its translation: CATSDGQNTEAFF.

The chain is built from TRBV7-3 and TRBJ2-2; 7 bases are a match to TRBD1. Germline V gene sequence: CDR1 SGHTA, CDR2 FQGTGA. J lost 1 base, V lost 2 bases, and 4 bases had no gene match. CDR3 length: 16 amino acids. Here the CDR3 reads CASSLLGTVNTGELFF. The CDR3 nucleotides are TGTGCCAGCAGCTTACTTGGGACAGTGAACACCGGGGAGCTGTTTTTT.

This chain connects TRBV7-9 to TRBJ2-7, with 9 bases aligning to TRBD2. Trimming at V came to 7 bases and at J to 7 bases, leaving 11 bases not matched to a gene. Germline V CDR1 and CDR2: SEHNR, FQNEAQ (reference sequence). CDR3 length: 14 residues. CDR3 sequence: CASTLGLAGKEQYF. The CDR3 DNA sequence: TGTGCCAGCACCCTGGGGCTAGCGGGGAAAGAGCAGTACTTC.

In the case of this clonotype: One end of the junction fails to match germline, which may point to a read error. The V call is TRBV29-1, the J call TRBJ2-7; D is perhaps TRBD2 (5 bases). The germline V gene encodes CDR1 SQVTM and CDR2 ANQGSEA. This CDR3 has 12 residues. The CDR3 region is CSAGKAAGALIF. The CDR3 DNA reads TGCAGTGCTGGCAAGGCCGCGGGCGCGCTCATATTC.

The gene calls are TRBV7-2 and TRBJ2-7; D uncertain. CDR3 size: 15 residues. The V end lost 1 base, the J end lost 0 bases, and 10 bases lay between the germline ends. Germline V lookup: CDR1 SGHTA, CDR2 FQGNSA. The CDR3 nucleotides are TGTGCCAGCAGCTTAGGTTCTCAGGACTCCTACGAGCAGTACTTC. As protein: CASSLGSQDSYEQYF.

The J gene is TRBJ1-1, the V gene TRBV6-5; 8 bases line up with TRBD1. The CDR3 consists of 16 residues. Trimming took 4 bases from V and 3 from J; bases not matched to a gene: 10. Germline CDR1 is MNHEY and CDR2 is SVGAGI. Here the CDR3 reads CASSFQTGAIHTEAFF. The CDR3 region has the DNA TGTGCCAGCAGTTTCCAGACAGGGGCCATTCACACTGAAGCTTTCTTT.

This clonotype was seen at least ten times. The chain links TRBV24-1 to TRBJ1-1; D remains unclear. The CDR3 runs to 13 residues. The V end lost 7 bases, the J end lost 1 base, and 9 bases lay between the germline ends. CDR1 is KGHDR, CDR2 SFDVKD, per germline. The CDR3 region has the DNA TGTGCCACCAGCCGGACGGAGAACACTGAAGCTTTCTTT. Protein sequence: CATSRTENTEAFF.

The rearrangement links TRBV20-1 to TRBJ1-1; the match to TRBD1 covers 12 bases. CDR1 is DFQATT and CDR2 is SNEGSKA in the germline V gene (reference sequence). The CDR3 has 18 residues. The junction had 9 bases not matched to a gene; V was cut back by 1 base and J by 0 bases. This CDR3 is CSARAVSGQGALNTEAFF. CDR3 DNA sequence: TGCAGTGCTAGAGCGGTGTCGGGACAGGGGGCCTTGAACACTGAAGCTTTCTTT.

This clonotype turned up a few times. The CDR3 sequence: CAISDPLAGGYNEQFF. DNA of the CDR3: TGTGCCATCAGTGACCCACTAGCGGGAGGATACAATGAGCAGTTCTTC. The chain links TRBV10-3 to TRBJ2-1; 12 bases align to TRBD2. V lost 3 bases to trimming and J lost 4 bases; unmatched junction nucleotides: 4. This CDR3 contains 16 residues. CDR1 is ENHRY and CDR2 is SYGVKD in the germline V gene.

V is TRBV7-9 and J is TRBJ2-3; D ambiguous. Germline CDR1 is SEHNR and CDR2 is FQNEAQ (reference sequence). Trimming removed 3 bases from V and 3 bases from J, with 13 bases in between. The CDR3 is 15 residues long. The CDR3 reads CASSLGSDRTDTQYF. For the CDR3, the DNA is TGTGCCAGCAGCTTGGGTTCGGACCGAACAGATACGCAGTATTTT.

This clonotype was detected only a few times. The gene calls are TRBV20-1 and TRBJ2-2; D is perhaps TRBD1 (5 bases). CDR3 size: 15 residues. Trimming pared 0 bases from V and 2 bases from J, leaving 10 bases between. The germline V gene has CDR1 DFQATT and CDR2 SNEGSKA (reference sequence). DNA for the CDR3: TGCAGTGCTAGAGATAGGGGCAGTAACACCGGGGAGCTGTTTTTT. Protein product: CSARDRGSNTGELFF.

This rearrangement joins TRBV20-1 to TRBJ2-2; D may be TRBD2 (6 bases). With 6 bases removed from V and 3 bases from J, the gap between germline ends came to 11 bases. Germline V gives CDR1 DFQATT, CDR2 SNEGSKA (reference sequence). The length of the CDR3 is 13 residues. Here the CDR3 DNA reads TGCAGTGCCCTCGCGGGGTACACCGGGGAGCTGTTTTTT. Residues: CSALAGYTGELFF.

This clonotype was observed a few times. DNA for the CDR3: TGTGCCAGCAGCCCACGGCTACTATACACAGATACGCAGTATTTT. Its protein product is CASSPRLLYTDTQYF. The chain combines TRBV7-9 with TRBJ2-3; the D is unclear. Looked up from germline, CDR1 is SEHNR and CDR2 is FQNEAQ (reference sequence). V shed 5 bases and J shed 2 bases, with 14 bases lying between them. CDR3 length: 15 amino acids.

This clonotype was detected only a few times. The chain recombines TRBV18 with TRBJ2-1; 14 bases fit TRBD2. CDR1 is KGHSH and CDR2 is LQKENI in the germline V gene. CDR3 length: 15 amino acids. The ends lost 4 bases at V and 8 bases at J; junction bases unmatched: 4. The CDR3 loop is CASSLTSGGVDEQFF. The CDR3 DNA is TGTGCCAGCTCACTGACTAGCGGGGGGGTCGATGAGCAGTTCTTC.

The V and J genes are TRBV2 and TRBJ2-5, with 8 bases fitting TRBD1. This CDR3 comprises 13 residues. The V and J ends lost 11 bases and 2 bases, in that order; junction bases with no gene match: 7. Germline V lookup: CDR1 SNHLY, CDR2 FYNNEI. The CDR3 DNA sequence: TGTGCCGGCACGACAGGGGCTCAAGAGACCCAGTACTTC. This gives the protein CAGTTGAQETQYF.

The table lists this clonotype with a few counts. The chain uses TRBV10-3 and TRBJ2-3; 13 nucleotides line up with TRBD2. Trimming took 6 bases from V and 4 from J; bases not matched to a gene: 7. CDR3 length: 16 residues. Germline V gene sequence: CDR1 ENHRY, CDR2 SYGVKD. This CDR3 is CAISWTSGGIADTQYF. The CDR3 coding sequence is TGTGCCATCAGCTGGACTAGCGGGGGTATTGCAGATACGCAGTATTTT.

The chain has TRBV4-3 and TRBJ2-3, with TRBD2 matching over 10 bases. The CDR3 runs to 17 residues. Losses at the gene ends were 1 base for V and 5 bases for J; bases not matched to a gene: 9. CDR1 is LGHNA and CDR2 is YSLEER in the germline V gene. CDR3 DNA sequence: TGCGCCAGCAGCCAAGCCGATCTAGCGGGAGTAATAGATACGCAGTATTTT. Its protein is CASSQADLAGVIDTQYF.

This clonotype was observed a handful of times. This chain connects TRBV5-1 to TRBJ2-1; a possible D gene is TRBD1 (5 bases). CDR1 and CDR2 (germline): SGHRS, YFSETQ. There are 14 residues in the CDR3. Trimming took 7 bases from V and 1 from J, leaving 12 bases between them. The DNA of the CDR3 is TGCGCCAGCCACCCAGGGATTTCCTACAATGAGCAGTTCTTC. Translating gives CASHPGISYNEQFF.

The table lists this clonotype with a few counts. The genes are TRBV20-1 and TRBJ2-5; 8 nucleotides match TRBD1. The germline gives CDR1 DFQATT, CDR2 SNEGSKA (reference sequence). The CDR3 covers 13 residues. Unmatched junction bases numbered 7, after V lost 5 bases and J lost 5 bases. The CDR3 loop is CSAFQGARETQYF. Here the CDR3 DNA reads TGCAGTGCTTTCCAGGGGGCGCGGGAGACCCAGTACTTC.

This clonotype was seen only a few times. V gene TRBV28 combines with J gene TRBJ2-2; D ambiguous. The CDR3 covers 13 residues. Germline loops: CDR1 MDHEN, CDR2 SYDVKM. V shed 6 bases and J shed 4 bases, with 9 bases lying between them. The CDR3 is CASRLIFTGELFF. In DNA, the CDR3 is TGTGCCAGCAGGCTTATATTCACCGGGGAGCTGTTTTTT.